The 2 T cell receptor beta chains below all came from one sample that was sequenced in a study of identical twins. One entry per CDR3 protein results from TCRdb running MiXCR on the 5' RACE reads. The sample lists around 680,000 distinct CDR3 sequences, less than 10% seen once, with around 0.98% in the top ten. These same data were also listed under a study on yellow fever vaccine responses in identical twins.

The sequenced sample consisted of PBMCs. Receptors originate from a woman younger than 35 in good health.

This chain connects TRBV20-1 to TRBJ2-4; 8 bases line up with TRBD1. J gave up 8 bases and V 6 bases, and 9 bases lay outside the gene matches. The CDR3 extends over 13 amino acids. Per germline, CDR1 DFQATT and CDR2 SNEGSKA (reference sequence). The CDR3 DNA reads TGCAGTGCACCGGACAGGGTTGGGGACATTCAGTACTTC. Its protein product is CSAPDRVGDIQYF.

V is TRBV27 and J is TRBJ2-3; 9 bases align to TRBD2. The CDR3 loop spans 13 amino acids. From germline, CDR1 is MNHEY and CDR2 SMNVEV (reference sequence). The junction had 4 bases not matched to a gene; V was cut back by 6 bases and J by 6 bases. The DNA for the CDR3 is TGTGCCAGCAGAGGACTAGCGTATGATACGCAGTATTTT. Encoded protein: CASRGLAYDTQYF.